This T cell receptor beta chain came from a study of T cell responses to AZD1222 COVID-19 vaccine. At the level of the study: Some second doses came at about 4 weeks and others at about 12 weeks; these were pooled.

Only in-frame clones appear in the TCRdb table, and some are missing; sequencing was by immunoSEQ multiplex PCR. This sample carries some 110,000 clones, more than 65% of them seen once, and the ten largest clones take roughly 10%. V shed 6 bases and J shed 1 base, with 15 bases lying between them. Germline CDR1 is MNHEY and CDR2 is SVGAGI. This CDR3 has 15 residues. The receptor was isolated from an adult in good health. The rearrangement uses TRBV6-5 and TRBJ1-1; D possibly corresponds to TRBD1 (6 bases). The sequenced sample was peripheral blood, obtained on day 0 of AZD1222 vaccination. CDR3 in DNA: TGTGCCAGCAGACAGGGAATGTTTCGGAACACTGAAGCTTTCTTT. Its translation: CASRQGMFRNTEAFF.